A single sample gave rise to the 21 T cell receptor beta chains below, sequenced in a study of spatial heterogeneity in lung cancer. Study observations and caveats: Higher tumor mutation counts went along with higher counts of expanded intratumoral alpha and beta TCRs.

Time point of the sample: sample taken at primary tumor resection. Antigens for these TCRs are unknown. TCRdb re-called the 5' RACE reads with MiXCR, one entry per CDR3 protein. The sample holds roughly 7,700 distinct CDR3 sequences; around an eighth are singletons and the top ten take approximately 9.9%. The starting material was lung tumor tissue, obtained at surgery. These receptors all come from a male donor with early-stage non-small cell lung cancer.

With regard to this clonotype: Little can be read into the size of this beta chain, an off-target read in a library designed for alpha chains. This chain connects TRBV18 to TRBJ1-1; D may be TRBD1 (5 bases). This CDR3 is built from 13 residues. Germline values: CDR1 KGHSH, CDR2 LQKENI. Trimming left V 4 bases short and J 3 bases short, with 9 bases between. CDR3 loop: CASSRGFDTEAFF. CDR3 nucleotides: TGTGCCAGCTCACGGGGGTTCGACACTGAAGCTTTCTTT.

This clonotype is medium-sized in the sample. Found in a library prepared for alpha chains, this beta chain is an off-target read, and its abundance has little meaning. The rearrangement uses TRBV5-1 and TRBJ1-1; D remains unclear. The CDR3 totals 12 residues. Deletions cut 1 base from V and 11 bases from J, with 12 bases between. In germline, CDR1 is SGHRS, CDR2 YFSETQ. The CDR3 coding sequence is TGCGCCAGCAGCTTGATGGCAGGAGGGGCTTTCTTT. Translating it yields CASSLMAGGAFF.

This clonotype appeared many times. In a library made to pick up alpha chains, this beta chain is a stray read with a size that means little. This chain links TRBV6-5 with TRBJ1-1; no clear D gene. The V gene lost 4 bases and the J gene lost 1 base, with 7 bases spanning the gap. The CDR3 spans 13 residues. The germline CDR1 and CDR2 sequences are MNHEY and SVGAGI. CDR3 protein: CASSSPGNTEAFF. In DNA, the CDR3 is TGTGCCAGCAGTTCCCCAGGGAACACTGAAGCTTTCTTT.

In this sample, this clonotype turned up many times. This beta chain slipped into a library made for alpha chains as a stray read, so its size is not meaningful. The rearrangement links TRBV12-3 or TRBV12-4 to TRBJ2-4; D gene unclear. Trimming removed 8 bases from V and 0 bases from J, with 20 bases in between. The CDR3 contains 17 residues. The CDR3 loop is CASPPGPKILAKNIQYF. The CDR3 DNA follows: TGTGCCAGCCCACCTGGGCCAAAAATTCTAGCCAAAAACATTCAGTACTTC.

By sample share, this clonotype is large. Found in a library prepared for alpha chains, this beta chain is an off-target read, and its abundance has little meaning. The chain couples TRBV24-1 to TRBJ2-1; 11 bases fit TRBD1. Germline V gene data show CDR1 as KGHDR and CDR2 as SFDVKD. The V segment lost 4 bases and the J segment 5 bases; nucleotides outside the gene matches: 6. The CDR3 has 16 residues. The CDR3 DNA reads as TGTGCCACCAGTGACCCCGGGACAGGGGGACACAATGAGCAGTTCTTC. Its translation is CATSDPGTGGHNEQFF.

This clonotype appeared many times. Within a library made for alpha chains, this beta chain is off target, and its count is uninformative. The rearrangement uses TRBV4-1 and TRBJ2-3; 7 nucleotides agree with TRBD1. This CDR3 is 15 amino acids long. V shed 4 bases, J shed 4 bases, and the junction held 8 bases outside the gene matches. The germline V gene has CDR1 MGHRA and CDR2 YSYEKL. The DNA of the CDR3 is TGCGCCAGCAGCCGACAGGGCCAACCACCAGATACGCAGTATTTT. This encodes CASSRQGQPPDTQYF.

This clonotype rates as medium-sized (0.01 to 0.1%). The library was built for alpha chains, so this beta chain is an off-target read and its size means little. The chain has TRBV20-1 and TRBJ2-2; D may correspond to TRBD1 or TRBD2 (5 bases each). Germline V lookup: CDR1 DFQATT, CDR2 SNEGSKA (reference sequence). V lost 5 bases, J lost 3 bases, and 19 bases lay in between. The CDR3 consists of 16 residues. The DNA of the CDR3 is TGCAGTGCTGGTATAGAGGGGATTTCGGACACCGGGGAGCTGTTTTTT. This translates into CSAGIEGISDTGELFF.

The table lists this clonotype with a few counts. This beta chain is an off-target read within a library intended for alpha chains, so its frequency means little. The chain is built from TRBV29-1 and TRBJ2-3; unclear D gene. The CDR3 is 15 amino acids. The germline CDR1 and CDR2 sequences are SQVTM and ANQGSEA. Trimming cost V 6 bases and J 2 bases, with 18 bases left between them. CDR3 sequence (DNA): TGCAGCGTCGAGGACGCCTTTACACACACAGATACGCAGTATTTT. Translation gives CSVEDAFTHTDTQYF.

This clonotype showed up many times. This beta chain slipped into a library made for alpha chains as a stray read, so its size is not meaningful. V and J are TRBV7-8 and TRBJ2-2; unclear D gene. Trimming took 5 bases from V and 0 from J, leaving 13 bases between them. CDR1 and CDR2 from the germline V gene are SGHVS and FQNEAQ. This CDR3 region has 16 residues. CDR3 nucleotide sequence: TGTGCCAGCAGCCTGTGGGTCCTCACGAACACCGGGGAGCTGTTTTTT. This gives the protein CASSLWVLTNTGELFF.

Ten or more counts support this clonotype. The library was built for alpha chains, so this beta chain is an off-target read and its size means little. The CDR3 DNA sequence: TGTGCCAGCAGTTATCTGGGGGGCACCGGGGAGCTGTTTTTT. Translated, it gives CASSYLGGTGELFF. The V and J genes are TRBV6-5 and TRBJ2-2; possible D gene TRBD2, 6 bases. The CDR3 contains 14 residues. Germline loops: CDR1 MNHEY, CDR2 SVGAGI. Trimming shortened V by 3 bases and J by 4 bases, and 9 bases separated the two germline ends.

This clonotype is labeled as medium-sized. This beta chain appears as a stray read in a library generated for alpha chains; its size is not informative. The rearrangement links TRBV6-5 to TRBJ2-2, with D perhaps TRBD2 (6 bases). CDR3 size: 12 residues. The germline V gene has CDR1 MNHEY and CDR2 SVGAGI. V lost 5 bases and J 5 bases, leaving 6 bases between the germline ends. CDR3 amino acids: CASSGGTGELFF. CDR3 in DNA: TGTGCCAGCAGTGGAGGGACCGGGGAGCTGTTTTTT.

A note on this clonotype: Because this beta chain is a stray read in a library intended to capture alpha chains, its abundance should not be given much weight. This chain joins TRBV28 and TRBJ2-7, with unresolved D. Trimming took 5 bases from V and 4 from J, leaving 15 bases between them. Germline V gene lookup returns CDR1 MDHEN and CDR2 SYDVKM. The CDR3 totals 14 residues. CDR3 in DNA: TGTGCCAGCAGTGCTTATACCCCCTCGTACGAGCAGTACTTC. Its translation is CASSAYTPSYEQYF.

This clonotype showed up many times. This beta chain is off target for a library built for alpha chains, so its abundance means little. The chain joins TRBV18 to TRBJ1-1; the D is unclear. The germline CDR1 and CDR2 sequences are KGHSH and LQKENI. With 2 bases removed from V and 0 bases from J, the gap between germline ends came to 4 bases. The CDR3 totals 13 residues. The CDR3 is CASSPVMNTEAFF. The CDR3 nucleotides read TGTGCCAGCTCACCAGTTATGAACACTGAAGCTTTCTTT.

This clonotype appeared a few times. The size of this beta chain means little, since it is a stray read in a library made for alpha chains. The V gene is TRBV7-2, the J gene TRBJ2-3, with D hard to call. This CDR3 has 14 amino acids. Germline CDR1 SGHTA, CDR2 FQGNSA. V dropped 1 base and J dropped 2 bases, with 7 bases sitting between them. CDR3 region: CASSLEVPTDTQYF. The CDR3, as DNA: TGTGCCAGCAGCTTAGAGGTACCCACAGATACGCAGTATTTT.

This clonotype is termed medium-sized. This beta chain appears as a stray read in a library generated for alpha chains; its size is not informative. The J gene is TRBJ2-3, the V gene TRBV4-1; TRBD2 aligns across 14 bases. The J segment lost 5 bases and the V segment lost 3 bases, leaving 4 bases of the junction unmatched. The CDR3 runs 16 residues. Germline lookup yields CDR1 MGHRA and CDR2 YSYEKL. CDR3 nucleotide sequence: TGCGCCAGCAGCCACCTGGGACTAGCGGGAGAAGATACGCAGTATTTT. The encoded protein is CASSHLGLAGEDTQYF.

This clonotype was detected ten times or more. As an off-target read in a library built for alpha chains, this beta chain has a frequency of little significance. V and J are TRBV6-1 and TRBJ2-1; 7 nucleotides agree with TRBD2. J gave up 6 bases and V 1 base, and 18 bases lay outside the gene matches. This CDR3 spans 19 amino acids. CDR1 MNHNS and CDR2 SASEGT come from the germline V gene. CDR3 in DNA: TGTGCCAGCAGTGAAGTAATACATGGACTAGTCTCGAGGATCAATGAGCAGTTCTTC. Its translation: CASSEVIHGLVSRINEQFF.

This clonotype rates as medium-sized (0.01 to 0.1%). As an off-target read in a library built for alpha chains, this beta chain has a frequency of little significance. The chain combines TRBV7-3 with TRBJ2-3; TRBD2 might be the D (5 bases). V was pared by 2 bases and J by 2 bases, with 8 bases between. The V gene's germline CDR1 is SGHTA and CDR2 FQGTGA. The CDR3 contains 14 residues. As DNA, the CDR3 is TGTGCCAGCAGCTTATCTAGCATCACAGATACGCAGTATTTT. Its translation: CASSLSSITDTQYF.

In its sample, this clonotype is medium-sized. Since the library was made to target alpha chains, this beta chain is a stray read and its abundance is not meaningful. The gene calls are TRBV24-1 and TRBJ2-1; 7 bases agree with TRBD2. The CDR3 covers 13 residues. The ends lost 0 bases at V and 8 bases at J; junction bases unmatched: 0. Per germline, CDR1 KGHDR and CDR2 SFDVKD. CDR3 bases: TGTGCCACCAGTGATTTGACTAGCGATGAGCAGTTCTTC. Protein sequence: CATSDLTSDEQFF.

This clonotype has a count of ten or more. For a library built for alpha chains, this beta chain is a stray read; little rests on its size. The chain couples TRBV5-1 to TRBJ1-1; TRBD1 might be the D (5 bases). V gave up 4 bases and J gave up 3 bases, with 13 bases separating them. The V gene's germline CDR1 is SGHRS and CDR2 YFSETQ. The CDR3 runs 14 residues. The CDR3 loop is CASSRDRGDTEAFF. The CDR3 nucleotides read TGCGCCAGCAGCCGAGACCGGGGGGACACTGAAGCTTTCTTT. The variable domain in full, with the rest retrieved from reference TRBV5-1 and TRBJ1-1, is KAGVTQTPRYLIKTRGQQVTLSCSPISGHRSVSWYQQTPGQGLQFLFEYFSETQRNKGNFPGRFSGRQFSNSRSEMNVSTLELGDSALYLCASSRDRGDTEAFFGQGTRLTVV.

Comments on this clonotype: This beta chain is a stray read from a library made for alpha chains; its abundance is not meaningful. This chain connects TRBV6-1 to TRBJ2-2; TRBD1 agrees at 7 bases. The J segment lost 0 bases and the V segment lost 6 bases, leaving 1 base of the junction unmatched. The germline V gene has CDR1 MNHNS and CDR2 SASEGT. This CDR3 spans 14 amino acids. The CDR3 DNA reads as TGTGCCAGCAGAACAGGGGCGAACACCGGGGAGCTGTTTTTT. Protein product: CASRTGANTGELFF.

Remarks on this clonotype: This beta chain turned up in a library designed for alpha chains; as an off-target read, its abundance says little. DNA for the CDR3: TGTGCCAGCAGCCAAATACCGGGAGGCACTGAAGCTTTCTTT. Its translation is CASSQIPGGTEAFF. This rearrangement joins TRBV4-2 to TRBJ1-1; unclear D gene. CDR3 length equals 14 residues. Germline V lookup: CDR1 LGHNA, CDR2 YNFKEQ. The V end lost 2 bases, the J end lost 4 bases, and 11 bases lay between the germline ends.